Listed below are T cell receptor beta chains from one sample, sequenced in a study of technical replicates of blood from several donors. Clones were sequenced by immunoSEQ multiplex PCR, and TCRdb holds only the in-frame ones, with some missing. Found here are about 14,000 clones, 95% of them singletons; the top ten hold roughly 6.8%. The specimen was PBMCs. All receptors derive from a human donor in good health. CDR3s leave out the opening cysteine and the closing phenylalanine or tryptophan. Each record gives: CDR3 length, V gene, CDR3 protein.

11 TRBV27 ASRYTGGETQY
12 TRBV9 ASSVVATGDGYT
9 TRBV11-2 ASSDTYEQF
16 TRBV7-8 ASSLVAGGEEGSDTQY
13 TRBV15 ATSLSPGGTDTQY
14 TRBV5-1 ASSLDLAGSGYEQY
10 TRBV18 ASSPDRDGYT
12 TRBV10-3 AISDTTGSDGYT
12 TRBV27 ASSGDRGHNEQF
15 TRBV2 ASSEATGGGGKNIQY
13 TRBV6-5 ASSYRDTSLVEQY
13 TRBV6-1 ASSETGATNEKLF
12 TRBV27 ASSPGTGYQPQH
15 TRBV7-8 ASSLRGWGTSSYEQY
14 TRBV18 ASSPNRDSVTGELF
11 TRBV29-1 SARRENTGELF
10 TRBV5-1 ASSLGVYEQY
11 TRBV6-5 ASSYSAGYGYT
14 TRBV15 ATSRDSLAGAYEQF
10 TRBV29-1 SVATGETEAF
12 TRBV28 ASSWTPNTGELF
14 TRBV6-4 ASSRLAGANTGELF
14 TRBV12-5 ASGLVHEGGTYEQY
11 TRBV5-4 ASTSQGPYGYT
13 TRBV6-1 ASSAGTGHTDTQY
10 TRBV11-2 ASSFSAYEQY
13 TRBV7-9 ASSLAGTGRYEQY
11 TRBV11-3 ASSRSRDGELF
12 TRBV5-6 ASSFEEGAGTIY
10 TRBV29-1 SVERQNYEQY
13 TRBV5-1 ASSGGQGSNTEAF
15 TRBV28 ASRQSKLGQVDYGYT
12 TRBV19 ASSISGFTDTQY
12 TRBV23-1 ASSPTDSNTEAF
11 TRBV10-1 ASSEGTGLKLF
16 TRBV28 ASSAGLGLAGVYYEQY
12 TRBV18 ASSPPISTGELF
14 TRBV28 ASSTRTGIGNQPQH
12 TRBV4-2 ASSQSSGKGEQY
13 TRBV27 ASRKGTSGSYEQY
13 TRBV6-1 ASSEASGSTGELF
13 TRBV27 ASSFLAGEEDTQY
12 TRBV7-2 ASSSRTASYEQY
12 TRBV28 ASSLGGQDEKLF
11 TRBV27 ASSLQGSYEQY
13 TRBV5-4 ASSPTSGRADTQY
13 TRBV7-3 ASSPGEGGKYEQY
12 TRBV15 ATSPKRDGYEQY